A selection of T cell receptor beta chains follows, all from one sample in a study of regulatory T cells in long-lasting Graves disease. TCRdb reprocessed the multiplex PCR reads via MiXCR and lists one record per CDR3 protein. The table shows about 210,000 distinct CDR3 sequences, with 15% to 20% occurring only once. These same data were also listed under a study on T cells in Graves' hyperthyroidism and ophthalmopathy.

The input for sequencing was peripheral blood mononuclear cells (PBMCs), taken at new diagnosis, from a patient treated with antithyroid drugs. The source of these receptors is a woman aged 25 to 45 with Graves disease. Both conserved end residues are part of each CDR3. Each record gives: J gene, D gene, clone size, V gene, CDR3 DNA, CDR3 protein. D genes are given only for firm matches. Some rows mark clone size as missing; the rest say once, few, many or name a class of expanded clone.

J gene: TRBJ1-1; D gene: -; clone size: -; V gene: TRBV4-2; CDR3 DNA: TGTGCCAGCAGCCAAGATTGGGGGGTTAGCGCCGCTGAAGCTTTCTTT; CDR3 protein: CASSQDWGVSAAEAFF
J gene: TRBJ2-5; D gene: -; clone size: few; V gene: TRBV11-2; CDR3 DNA: TGTGCCAGCAGCGGCGCCAGAGAGACCCAGTACTTC; CDR3 protein: CASSGARETQYF
J gene: TRBJ2-3; D gene: -; clone size: many; V gene: TRBV14; CDR3 DNA: TGTGCCAGCAGCCAAGATTACGGGGAAAGCACAGATACGCAGTATTTT; CDR3 protein: CASSQDYGESTDTQYF
J gene: TRBJ2-3; D gene: -; clone size: many; V gene: TRBV7-9; CDR3 DNA: TGTGCCAGCAGCTTAGCCGCCTTGTGGGAGAGGTCGGGTACGCAGTATTTT; CDR3 protein: CASSLAALWERSGTQYF
J gene: TRBJ2-1; D gene: TRBD2; clone size: many; V gene: TRBV6-2/TRBV6-3; CDR3 DNA: TGTGCCAGCAGTTACTTTTCCTCTAGCGGGGTACAGTTCTTC; CDR3 protein: CASSYFSSSGVQFF
J gene: TRBJ1-1; D gene: -; clone size: -; V gene: TRBV18; CDR3 DNA: TGTGCCAGCTCACCACCAGGGTCCAAGTGGGACACTGAAGCTTTCTTT; CDR3 protein: CASSPPGSKWDTEAFF
J gene: TRBJ2-1; D gene: TRBD2; clone size: -; V gene: TRBV27; CDR3 DNA: TGTGCCAGCAGTTGGAGAAAAGGACTAGCGGGAGGGAGCTCCTACAATGAGCAGTTCTTC; CDR3 protein: CASSWRKGLAGGSSYNEQFF
J gene: TRBJ1-1; D gene: -; clone size: many; V gene: TRBV18; CDR3 DNA: TGTGCCAGCAGCCCTACAGGAGTGAACACTGAAGCTTTCTTT; CDR3 protein: CASSPTGVNTEAFF
J gene: TRBJ2-3; D gene: TRBD2; clone size: -; V gene: TRBV28; CDR3 DNA: TGTGCCAGCAGTTCGCCCCGTTGGACTAGCGGTAGCACAGATACGCAGTATTTT; CDR3 protein: CASSSPRWTSGSTDTQYF
J gene: TRBJ2-4; D gene: TRBD1; clone size: many; V gene: TRBV28; CDR3 DNA: TGTGCCAGCAGCCTCTCAGGGGGCCTCAAGGACATTCAGTACTTC; CDR3 protein: CASSLSGGLKDIQYF
J gene: TRBJ2-7; D gene: TRBD2; clone size: many; V gene: TRBV28; CDR3 DNA: TGTGCCAGCTATACCGGGACTAGCGGCTACGAGCAGTACTTC; CDR3 protein: CASYTGTSGYEQYF
J gene: TRBJ1-1; D gene: -; clone size: many; V gene: TRBV10-3; CDR3 DNA: TGTGCCATCAGTGAGACAGGTATGAACACTGAAGCTTTCTTT; CDR3 protein: CAISETGMNTEAFF
J gene: TRBJ1-2; D gene: TRBD1; clone size: many; V gene: TRBV9; CDR3 DNA: TGTGCCAGCAGCCCCTCGACAGGGGTCGGGGATGGCTACACCTTC; CDR3 protein: CASSPSTGVGDGYTF
J gene: TRBJ1-1; D gene: -; clone size: many; V gene: TRBV29-1; CDR3 DNA: TGCAGCGTCGGCGACGGTGAAGCTTTCTTT; CDR3 protein: CSVGDGEAFF
J gene: TRBJ2-3; D gene: -; clone size: many; V gene: TRBV2; CDR3 DNA: TGTGCCAGCAGCGGGGACGGCTTGGCAGATACGCAGTATTTT; CDR3 protein: CASSGDGLADTQYF